This T cell receptor beta chain was captured in a study of beta chain features in type 1 diabetes. Across the study: Cell yields, gender and age were similar in healthy donors and patients. Notes on the study in general: Across all four CD4+ subsets, people with type 1 diabetes showed modestly shorter TCRB CDR3s. Naive, central memory and regulatory TCRB repertoires appeared more similar among patients than healthy donors. Whatever favoring of shorter templates PCR might show would apply equally to patients and controls.

Of the isolated RNA, all was reverse transcribed, and so the sequenced material was expressed TCRB transcripts. Reads from naive, central memory and regulatory T cell samples averaged roughly 3.3 million. The protocol was immunoSEQ multiplex PCR, while the TCRdb copy is restricted to in-frame clones and leaves out a portion. The sample comprises hundreds of thousands of clones, 15% of which are singletons, and less than 0.02% rests with the top ten. This clone has just a few counts. Antigen: not known. Germline V gives CDR1 SGHRS, CDR2 YFSETQ. CDR3 size: 13 residues. V gave up 4 bases and J gave up 8 bases, with 15 bases separating them.

Sample: naive CD4+ T cells from blood. The rearrangement uses TRBV5-1 and TRBJ1-2; D might be TRBD1 (5 bases). The TCR sequence derives from a man aged 18 to 29 with type 1 diabetes. This CDR3 is CASSPAPGEGYTF. The CDR3 DNA reads as TGCGCCAGCAGCCCGGCCCCGGGGGAAGGCTACACCTTC.